Listed here are 12 T cell receptor beta chains from one sample, sequenced in a study of T cells in Graves' hyperthyroidism and ophthalmopathy. RNA transcripts were the template for amplifying TCR beta CDR3 regions. A set of HTBI primers served as the primers for a first-round RT-PCR of the TCR CDR3. TCRdb redid the calling of the multiplex PCR reads with MiXCR, one entry per CDR3 protein. This sample has hundreds of thousands of distinct CDR3 sequences, with 13% to 15% found just once. The sample taken for sequencing was blood. These receptors came from a woman aged 18-29 years with Graves' hyperthyroidism.

This clonotype has a single count. The chain uses TRBV19 and TRBJ1-5, with TRBD1 identical over 10 bases. CDR1 LNHDA and CDR2 SQIVND come from the germline V gene (reference sequence). This CDR3 spans 16 amino acids. V shed 5 bases, J shed 4 bases, and the junction held 8 bases outside the gene matches. The CDR3 DNA follows: TGTGCCAGTAGTTGGGGACAGGGGCGCGGTAATCAGCCCCAGCATTTT. It is translated as CASSWGQGRGNQPQHF.

This clonotype was seen ten or more times. The CDR3 DNA reads TGTGCCAGCAACGTAGCGGGAGGAGGGCAAGAGACCCAGTACTTC. Its protein product is CASNVAGGGQETQYF. This chain uses TRBV12-3 or TRBV12-4 with TRBJ2-5; 10 bases fit TRBD2. V dropped 7 bases and J dropped 2; count of bases not matched to a gene: 7. CDR3 length: 15 residues.

This clonotype occurred many times. The rearrangement links TRBV6-1 to TRBJ2-1, with TRBD2 matching 8 bases. The CDR3 runs to 18 residues. Germline V gene data show CDR1 as MNHNS and CDR2 as SASEGT. V lost 0 bases to trimming and J lost 0 bases; unmatched junction nucleotides: 7. The CDR3: CASSEAPGGRSSYNEQFF. CDR3 DNA: TGTGCCAGCAGTGAAGCGCCTGGCGGGAGGAGCTCCTACAATGAGCAGTTCTTC.

In its sample, this clonotype was seen many times. The chain combines TRBV7-9 with TRBJ2-3; D is uncertain. Germline V gene lookup returns CDR1 SEHNR and CDR2 FQNEAQ (reference sequence). The V gene lost 5 bases and the J gene lost 4 bases, with 13 bases spanning the gap. The CDR3 loop spans 14 amino acids. Written as DNA, the CDR3 is TGTGCCAGCAGCAACCTAGGAGTAGCAGATACGCAGTATTTT. It translates to CASSNLGVADTQYF. The entire variable domain, with the rest obtained from reference TRBV7-9 and TRBJ2-3, is as follows: DTGVSQNPRHKITKRGQNVTFRCDPISEHNRLYWYRQTLGQGPEFLTYFQNEAQLEKSRLLSDRFSAERPKGSFSTLEIQRTEQGDSAMYLCASSNLGVADTQYFGPGTRLTVL.

This clonotype was counted only a few times. This chain uses TRBV9 with TRBJ2-7; 10 bases fit TRBD2. The CDR3 contains 15 residues. CDR1 and CDR2 from the germline V gene are SGDLS and YYNGEE. Germline trimming cut 4 bases from V and 4 bases from J; bases unmatched to any gene: 8. The CDR3 is CASSPSSSGSYEQYF. For the CDR3, the DNA is TGTGCCAGCAGCCCCAGTTCTAGCGGGAGTTACGAGCAGTACTTC.

This clonotype appeared many times. The chain uses TRBV2 and TRBJ1-5; D gene uncertain. Trimming removed 8 bases at V and 7 bases at J, with 18 bases between. Germline-derived CDR1 and CDR2 are SNHLY and FYNNEI. The CDR3 contains 14 residues. CDR3 sequence reads: CASRHHKRGQPQHF. CDR3 in DNA: TGTGCCAGCCGGCACCATAAGAGAGGACAGCCCCAGCATTTT.

This chain connects TRBV29-1 to TRBJ2-5; 7 bases are shared with TRBD1. The V gene's germline CDR1 is SQVTM and CDR2 ANQGSEA. The CDR3 is 12 residues long. V was pared by 6 bases and J by 4 bases, with 5 bases of the junction left unmatched. The CDR3 loop reads CSVDRARETQYF. The CDR3 nucleotides read TGCAGCGTAGACAGGGCACGAGAGACCCAGTACTTC. The full variable domain, in which reference TRBV29-1 and TRBJ2-5 provide the parts outside the CDR3, is SAVISQKPSRDICQRGTSLTIQCQVDSQVTMMFWYRQQPGQSLTLIATANQGSEATYESGFVIDKFPISRPNLTFSTLTVSNMSPEDSSIYLCSVDRARETQYFGPGTRLLVL.

This chain connects TRBV12-3 or TRBV12-4 to TRBJ1-1; a possible D gene is TRBD1 (6 bases). V shed 6 bases and J shed 3 bases, with 14 bases lying between them. This CDR3 has 14 residues. DNA for the CDR3: TGTGCCAGCAGATCTAGACAGGTGGACACTGAAGCTTTCTTT. Translated, it gives CASRSRQVDTEAFF.

This clonotype has only a few counts. The rearrangement uses TRBV15 and TRBJ2-7; TRBD2 matches 11 bases. CDR3 size: 15 residues. Trimming at V came to 0 bases and at J to 7 bases, leaving 5 bases not matched to a gene. The germline CDR1 and CDR2 sequences are LNHNV and YYDKDF (reference sequence). CDR3 in amino acids: CATSREAGLAGEQYF. The CDR3 nucleotides are TGTGCCACCAGCAGAGAGGCCGGACTAGCGGGTGAGCAGTACTTC.

The chain joins TRBV9 to TRBJ2-1; no clear D. This CDR3 is 14 amino acids long. Trimming shortened V by 1 base and J by 5 bases, and 10 bases separated the two germline ends. Germline CDR1 and CDR2: SGDLS and YYNGEE. Here the CDR3 reads CASSVRQAHNEQFF. In nucleotides, the CDR3 is TGTGCCAGCAGCGTAAGGCAGGCCCACAATGAGCAGTTCTTC.

The chain employs TRBV7-9 and TRBJ2-5, with 11 bases that match TRBD2. CDR3 length: 16 residues. Germline CDR1 is SEHNR and CDR2 is FQNEAQ (reference sequence). J gave up 1 base and V 4 bases, and 5 bases lay outside the gene matches. The CDR3 DNA follows: TGTGCCAGCAGCTGGGGACTAGCGGACCCCCAAGAGACCCAGTACTTC. It is translated as CASSWGLADPQETQYF.

This clonotype has at least ten counts. The chain is built from TRBV2 and TRBJ1-4; tentative D call: TRBD1 (5 bases). This CDR3 comprises 15 residues. The V gene lost 6 bases and the J gene lost 6 bases, with 17 bases spanning the gap. Germline CDR1 is SNHLY and CDR2 is FYNNEI. The CDR3 sequence: CASSKTTDRYEKLFF. The CDR3 region has the DNA TGTGCCAGCAGCAAAACCACTGACAGATATGAAAAACTGTTTTTT.